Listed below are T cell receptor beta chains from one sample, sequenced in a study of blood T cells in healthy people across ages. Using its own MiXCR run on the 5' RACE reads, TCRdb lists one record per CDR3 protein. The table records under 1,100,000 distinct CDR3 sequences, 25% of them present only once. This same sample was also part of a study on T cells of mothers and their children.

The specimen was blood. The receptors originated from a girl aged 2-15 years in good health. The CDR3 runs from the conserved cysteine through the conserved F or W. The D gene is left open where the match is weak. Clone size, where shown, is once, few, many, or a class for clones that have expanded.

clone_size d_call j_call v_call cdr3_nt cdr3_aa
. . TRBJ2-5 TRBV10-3 TGTGCCATCAGTAAACAGGGCTACCAAGAGACCCAGTACTTC CAISKQGYQETQYF
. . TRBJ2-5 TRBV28 TGTGCCAGCAGTTTATCTCCAGGGATAGAGACCCAGTACTTC CASSLSPGIETQYF
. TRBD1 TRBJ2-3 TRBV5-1 TGCGCCAGCAGCTTGTCCCAGGGGGCCAATTTAATAAGCACAGATACGCAGTATTTT CASSLSQGANLISTDTQYF
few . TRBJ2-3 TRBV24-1 TGTGCCACCAGTGATGCACCCAATACGCAGTATTTT CATSDAPNTQYF
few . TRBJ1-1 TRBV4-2 TGTGCCAGCAGCCAAGAGGGGGCTAACACTGAAGCTTTCTTT CASSQEGANTEAFF
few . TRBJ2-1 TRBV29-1 TGCAGCGTTTTAAGAGTAAATGAGCAGTTCTTC CSVLRVNEQFF
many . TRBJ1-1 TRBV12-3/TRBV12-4 TGTGCCAGCAGAGGGGACGGCAACACTGAAGCTTTCTTT CASRGDGNTEAFF
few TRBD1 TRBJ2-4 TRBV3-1 TGTGCCAGCGCGGGCCTTACAGGGGCTCTTGGGAACATTCAGTACTTC CASAGLTGALGNIQYF
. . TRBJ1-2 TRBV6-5 TGTGCCAGCAGTTACTCGTTTCAGGTCTCTTACTATGGCTACACCTTC CASSYSFQVSYYGYTF
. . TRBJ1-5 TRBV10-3 TGTGCCACGACGGTAGAAGGGGGTAGCAATCAGCCCCAGCATTTT CATTVEGGSNQPQHF
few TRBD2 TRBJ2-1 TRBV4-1 TGCGCCAGCAGCCAAGTTCGAGCGGGAGGGCATGGGCCTTACAATGAGCAGTTCTTC CASSQVRAGGHGPYNEQFF
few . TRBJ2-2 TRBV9 TGTGCCAGCAGCGTACCAGGGGTAGTAGCGAACACCGGGGAGCTGTTTTTT CASSVPGVVANTGELFF
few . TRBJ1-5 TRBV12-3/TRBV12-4 TGTGCCAGCAGTTACAAGGCCAGCAATCAGCCCCAGCATTTT CASSYKASNQPQHF
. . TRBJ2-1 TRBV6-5 TGTGCCAGCCGCCGGGGTGTATCCTACAATGAGCAGTTCTTC CASRRGVSYNEQFF
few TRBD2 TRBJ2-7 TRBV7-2 TGTGCCAGCAGCAGGGGGACTAGCGGGGGTACCTACGAGCAGTACTTC CASSRGTSGGTYEQYF
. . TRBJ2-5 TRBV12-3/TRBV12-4 TGTGCCAGCCGTCTGCCAGCGGGAGAGACCCAGTACTTC CASRLPAGETQYF
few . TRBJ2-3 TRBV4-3 TGCGCCAGCAGCCAAGAGACGGACCCCTGGGCAGATACGCAGTATTTT CASSQETDPWADTQYF
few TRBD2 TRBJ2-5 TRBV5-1 TGCGCCAGCAGCTTGGCCGAACTAGCGGGATCTGGGGAGACCCAGTACTTC CASSLAELAGSGETQYF
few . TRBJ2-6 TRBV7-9 TGTGCCAGCAGCTTAGACGGACCTTACTCTGGGGCCAACGTCCTGACTTTC CASSLDGPYSGANVLTF
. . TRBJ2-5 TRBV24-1 TGTGCCACCGACAGGGAGACCCAGTACTTC CATDRETQYF
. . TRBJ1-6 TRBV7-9 TGTGCCAGCCGCTGGGAGGGAGGGTCCTCACCCCTCCACTTT CASRWEGGSSPLHF
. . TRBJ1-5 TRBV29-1 TGCAGCGTTGCTGCCGCTAGCAATCAGCCCCAGCATTTT CSVAAASNQPQHF
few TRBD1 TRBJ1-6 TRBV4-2 TGTGCCAGCAGCCAGGGACAGGATTTGGGCTCACCCCTCCACTTT CASSQGQDLGSPLHF
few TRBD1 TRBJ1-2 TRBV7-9 TGTGCCAGCAGCGACCTATTGACAGGGGGGTGGAGTGGCCACACCTTC CASSDLLTGGWSGHTF
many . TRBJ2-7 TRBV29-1 TGCAGCGTTGTAATCGGAGGCGGCTCCTACGAGCAGTACTTC CSVVIGGGSYEQYF
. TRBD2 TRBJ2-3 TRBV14 TGTGCCAGCAGCCGTACCAAGAGCGGGACTCGCACAGATACGCAGTATTTT CASSRTKSGTRTDTQYF
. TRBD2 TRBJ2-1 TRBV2 TGTGCCAGTAGTCCAGACGGCCAGCGGGGCGAGCAGTTCTTC CASSPDGQRGEQFF